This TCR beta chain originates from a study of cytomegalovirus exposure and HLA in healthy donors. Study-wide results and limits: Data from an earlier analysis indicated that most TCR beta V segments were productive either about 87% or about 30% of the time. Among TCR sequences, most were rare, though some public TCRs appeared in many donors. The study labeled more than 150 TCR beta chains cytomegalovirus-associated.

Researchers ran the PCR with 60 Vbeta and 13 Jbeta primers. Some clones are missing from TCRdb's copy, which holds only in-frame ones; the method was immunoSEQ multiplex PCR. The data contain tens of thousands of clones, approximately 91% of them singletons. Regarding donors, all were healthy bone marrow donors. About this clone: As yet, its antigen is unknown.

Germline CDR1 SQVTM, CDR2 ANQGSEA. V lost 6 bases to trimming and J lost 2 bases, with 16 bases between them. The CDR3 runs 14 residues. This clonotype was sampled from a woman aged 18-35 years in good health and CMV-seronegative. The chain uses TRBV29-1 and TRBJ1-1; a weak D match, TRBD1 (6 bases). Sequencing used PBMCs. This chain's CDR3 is CSVRGWTANTEAFF. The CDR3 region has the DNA TGCAGCGTCCGAGGCTGGACAGCCAACACTGAAGCTTTCTTT.